This TCR beta chain was identified in a study of T cell changes during pregnancy in multiple sclerosis. Repertoires were generated with immunoSEQ multiplex PCR, while TCRdb's copy carries only in-frame clones and drops some. The sample carries roughly 41,000 clones, about 94% recorded once. This clone was seen once. The V gene's germline CDR1 is SEHNR and CDR2 FQNEAQ (reference sequence). There are 17 residues in the CDR3. V was shortened by 4 bases and J by 2 bases, with 19 bases between the two germline ends. This sequence was found in a female donor with multiple sclerosis, enrolled in a pregnancy study. The rearrangement joins TRBV7-9 to TRBJ2-3, with D perhaps TRBD2 (6 bases). The sample in question was peripheral blood, obtained in the third trimester of pregnancy. The CDR3 DNA is TGTGCCAGCAGCTATATCTCGGGAGTCCGCCTCACAGATACGCAGTATTTT. It specifies CASSYISGVRLTDTQYF. Full variable domain (remainder filled in from reference TRBV7-9 and TRBJ2-3): DTGVSQNPRHKITKRGQNVTFRCDPISEHNRLYWYRQTLGQGPEFLTYFQNEAQLEKSRLLSDRFSAERPKGSFSTLEIQRTEQGDSAMYLCASSYISGVRLTDTQYFGPGTRLTVL.